Below are 16 T cell receptor beta chains sequenced from a single sample in a study of control samples from healthy donors and cancer patients. Method: immunoSEQ multiplex PCR; TCRdb's copy keeps in-frame clones and lacks some. The data hold some 150,000 clones, with approximately 94% observed a single time. The sequenced sample was blood. The receptors originated from a man aged 40-55 years in good health.

The chain recombines TRBV2 with TRBJ2-4; 9 nucleotides agree with TRBD2. This CDR3 contains 14 residues. V lost 6 bases to trimming and J lost 8 bases; unmatched junction nucleotides: 8. Germline V lookup: CDR1 SNHLY, CDR2 FYNNEI. In nucleotides, the CDR3 is TGTGCCAGCAGATACTCTAGCGGGATACACATTCAGTACTTC. Its translation: CASRYSSGIHIQYF.

Regarding this clone: This same CDR3 is encoded by further DNA sequences in the sample. The gene calls are TRBV9 and TRBJ2-5; TRBD1 is a possible D gene (6 bases). The V and J ends lost 3 bases and 1 base respectively, with 10 bases between them. Germline V CDR1 and CDR2: SGDLS, YYNGEE. CDR3 length: 14 residues. CDR3 DNA sequence: TGTGCCAGCAGCGGGGACACGGGCCAAGAGACCCAGTACTTC. It codes for CASSGDTGQETQYF.

This clone has more than one count but fewer than ten. The chain uses TRBV6-6 and TRBJ1-1, with D possibly being TRBD1 (5 bases). The V end was cut by 2 bases, the J end by 6 bases, with 7 bases between. The CDR3 is 12 residues long. Germline lookup yields CDR1 MNHNY and CDR2 SVGAGI (reference sequence). The CDR3 DNA reads as TGTGCCAGCAGTTACAAAGGGGCTGAAGCTTTCTTT. Amino acids: CASSYKGAEAFF.

The chain uses TRBV29-1 and TRBJ2-1; TRBD2 matches 10 bases. CDR3 size: 14 residues. The J segment lost 4 bases and the V segment lost 7 bases, leaving 7 bases of the junction unmatched. Looked up from germline, CDR1 is SQVTM and CDR2 is ANQGSEA. CDR3 DNA sequence: TGCAGCGGGGAACTAGCGGGAAGATACAATGAGCAGTTCTTC. Translation: CSGELAGRYNEQFF.

This clone was seen a few times. The rearrangement uses TRBV15 and TRBJ1-2; D is unclear. V was cut by 0 bases and J by 2 bases, with 13 bases left in between. Per germline, CDR1 LNHNV and CDR2 YYDKDF (reference sequence). The CDR3 length is 16 residues. This chain's CDR3 is CATSRDYSGQNYGYTF. CDR3 coding DNA: TGTGCCACCAGCAGAGATTATTCTGGGCAGAACTATGGCTACACCTTC. Supplemented by reference TRBV15 and TRBJ1-2, the full variable domain reads DAMVIQNPRYQVTQFGKPVTLSCSQTLNHNVMYWYQQKSSQAPKLLFHYYDKDFNNEADTPDNFQSRRPNTSFCFLDIRSPGLGDTAMYLCATSRDYSGQNYGYTFGSGTRLTVV.

The gene calls are TRBV9 and TRBJ2-3, with 7 bases aligning to TRBD2. Trimming at V came to 4 bases and at J to 1 base, leaving 6 bases not matched to a gene. The CDR3 has 15 amino acids. Germline CDR1 is SGDLS and CDR2 is YYNGEE. CDR3 residues: CASSSRGVGTDTQYF. The CDR3 nucleotides are TGTGCCAGCAGCTCACGGGGGGTGGGCACAGATACGCAGTATTTT.

The gene calls are TRBV7-3 and TRBJ2-7, with a weak D call TRBD1 (5 bases). There are 14 residues in the CDR3. Trimming left V 4 bases short and J 0 bases short, with 10 bases between. The germline gives CDR1 SGHTA, CDR2 FQGTGA. CDR3 residues: CASSSDMPSYEQYF. The CDR3 DNA follows: TGTGCCAGCAGCTCGGACATGCCCTCCTACGAGCAGTACTTC.

The chain uses TRBV7-2 and TRBJ2-5, with no clear D. The CDR3 has 13 residues. V gave up 5 bases and J gave up 5 bases, with 12 bases separating them. Germline loops: CDR1 SGHTA, CDR2 FQGNSA. In nucleotides, the CDR3 is TGTGCCAGCAGCCTCGGGTACAGTGAGACCCAGTACTTC. This encodes CASSLGYSETQYF.

The chain is built from TRBV11-1 and TRBJ2-3, with a tentative D call TRBD1 (5 bases). Germline V gene sequence: CDR1 SGHAT, CDR2 FQDESV (reference sequence). The CDR3 is 16 amino acids. V lost 2 bases and J 0 bases, leaving 12 bases between the germline ends. The CDR3 loop reads CASSLSGAPSTDTQYF. In nucleotides, the CDR3 is TGTGCCAGCAGCTTATCTGGGGCCCCTAGCACAGATACGCAGTATTTT.

The chain joins TRBV12-3 or TRBV12-4 to TRBJ1-3; D gene ambiguous. V lost 5 bases and J lost 4, with 9 bases in between. The CDR3 covers 13 residues. CDR3 coding DNA: TGTGCCAGCAGTCGTTTGGACGGAAACACCATATATTTT. Encoded protein: CASSRLDGNTIYF.

The rearrangement links TRBV12-3 or TRBV12-4 to TRBJ2-3, with D possibly being TRBD1 (5 bases). The V gene lost 5 bases and the J gene lost 5 bases, with 5 bases spanning the gap. CDR3 length equals 11 residues. The CDR3 loop is CASSRGDTQYF. CDR3 DNA sequence: TGTGCCAGCAGTAGGGGAGATACGCAGTATTTT.

This chain joins TRBV19 and TRBJ1-3; D is uncertain. CDR3 length: 14 residues. Trimming removed 5 bases at V and 0 bases at J, with 8 bases between. Germline CDR1 is LNHDA and CDR2 is SQIVND (reference sequence). Here the CDR3 DNA reads TGTGCCAGTAGTGCGACCAGCTCTGGAAACACCATATATTTT. This gives the protein CASSATSSGNTIYF.

This chain joins TRBV10-3 and TRBJ2-1, with 9 bases matching TRBD2. Per germline, CDR1 ENHRY and CDR2 SYGVKD. The CDR3 length is 13 residues. The J segment lost 7 bases and the V segment lost 9 bases, leaving 7 bases of the junction unmatched. The CDR3 reads CAIKTSGRNEQFF. CDR3 DNA: TGTGCCATTAAGACTAGCGGACGGAATGAGCAGTTCTTC.

The rearrangement uses TRBV6-5 and TRBJ1-1; the D is unclear. Trimming stripped 0 bases from V and 2 bases from J, with 7 bases between. Looked up from germline, CDR1 is MNHEY and CDR2 is SVGAGI. The CDR3 sequence is 14 residues long. The CDR3 nucleotides are TGTGCCAGCAGTTACTCAACAGAAAACACTGAAGCTTTCTTT. It specifies CASSYSTENTEAFF.

The rearrangement joins TRBV9 to TRBJ2-1; tentative D call: TRBD2 (5 bases). The CDR3 runs 19 residues. V was clipped by 4 bases and J by 9 bases, with 32 bases between them. Germline-derived CDR1 and CDR2 are SGDLS and YYNGEE. For the CDR3, the DNA is TGTGCCAGCAGCCTCACTGGCGGCAGCGGAGACATACCCCCCCCTGAGCAGTTCTTC. Translation gives CASSLTGGSGDIPPPEQFF.

V usage is TRBV27 and J usage is TRBJ1-1; D uncertain. Germline loops: CDR1 MNHEY, CDR2 SMNVEV (reference sequence). This CDR3 spans 19 amino acids. V was shortened by 0 bases and J by 1 base, with 21 bases between the two germline ends. The CDR3 reads CASSLSHYLLNLGNTEAFF. The CDR3 DNA sequence: TGTGCCAGCAGTTTATCCCATTACCTCCTGAATCTTGGGAACACTGAAGCTTTCTTT.